The rows below give T cell receptor beta chains drawn from one sample of a study of metastatic and nonmetastatic thyroid tumors. TCRdb re-processed the PCR reads through MiXCR. The top ten hold about 29% of the sample, which has roughly 30,000 clones, 25% to 30% seen once. Source material: blood. The receptors stem from a female donor with papillary thyroid cancer or a benign thyroid nodule (not recorded which). Some clones in this sample may be carry-over from other donors' samples. Both conserved end residues are part of each CDR3. The order of the fields is J gene, D gene, clone size, V gene, CDR3 protein, CDR3 DNA. D genes are given only for firm matches. Size tells how often a clone was seen (once, few, many) or the class of an expanded clone, and some rows leave it out.

>TRBJ2-7|TRBD1|few|TRBV2
CASEGTGSSYEQYF
TGTGCCAGCGAAGGGACAGGGAGCTCCTACGAGCAGTACTTC
>TRBJ2-7|TRBD2|medium-sized|TRBV27
CASSLSGLDFEQYF
TGTGCCAGCAGTTTATCGGGACTAGATTTCGAGCAGTACTTC
>TRBJ1-1|TRBD1|many|TRBV20-1
CSAGRQGLDTEAFF
TGCAGTGCTGGGAGACAGGGCTTGGACACTGAAGCTTTCTTT
>TRBJ1-3|TRBD1|few|TRBV2
CASRGQVAGNTIYF
TGTGCCAGCAGAGGACAGGTGGCTGGAAACACCATATATTTT
>TRBJ1-5|.|.|TRBV30
CASHIRAREGQPQHF
TGTGCCTCCCATATCCGGGCCAGAGAGGGCCAGCCCCAGCATTTT
>TRBJ1-6|TRBD1|few|TRBV6-1
CASNPPGTGDAFNSPLHF
TGTGCCAGCAACCCCCCCGGGACAGGGGACGCCTTTAATTCACCCCTCCACTTT
>TRBJ1-1|.|.|TRBV27
CASSLTPQGVHTEAFF
TGTGCCAGCAGTTTAACACCCCAGGGAGTACACACTGAAGCTTTCTTT
>TRBJ1-2|.|few|TRBV9
CASSVEAKSGDRGGYTF
TGTGCCAGCAGCGTAGAAGCCAAATCGGGGGACCGTGGTGGCTACACCTTC
>TRBJ1-3|.|medium-sized|TRBV28
CASSLLRGNFGDTIYF
TGTGCCAGCAGTTTATTACGGGGCAACTTTGGCGACACCATATATTTT
>TRBJ1-6|TRBD1|few|TRBV6-1
CASRTGQADSPLHF
TGTGCCAGCAGAACGGGACAGGCGGATTCACCCCTCCACTTT
>TRBJ2-1|.|many|TRBV20-1
CSASSHEQFF
TGCAGTGCTAGTAGCCATGAGCAGTTCTTC
>TRBJ2-2|TRBD1|.|TRBV20-1
CSARSAGHGGTVNTGELFF
TGCAGTGCTAGATCGGCCGGTCATGGTGGGACAGTGAACACCGGGGAGCTGTTTTTT
>TRBJ1-6|.|.|TRBV30
CAWSYDRPSSYNSPLHF
TGTGCCTGGAGTTACGACAGACCGAGCTCCTATAATTCACCCCTCCACTTT
>TRBJ2-7|.|.|TRBV3-1
CASSQAWKAYEQYF
TGTGCCAGCAGCCAAGCTTGGAAGGCCTACGAGCAGTACTTC
>TRBJ2-2|TRBD2|many|TRBV20-1
CSASDSGMVSGELFF
TGCAGTGCTAGTGATAGCGGGATGGTTTCCGGGGAGCTGTTTTTT
>TRBJ2-5|.|.|TRBV11-2
CASSLASGYYQETQYF
TGTGCCAGCAGCTTAGCGAGCGGTTACTACCAAGAGACCCAGTACTTC
>TRBJ1-2|.|.|TRBV19
CASSSTDAYGYTF
TGTGCCAGTAGTTCGACGGACGCCTATGGCTACACCTTC
>TRBJ1-2|.|.|TRBV5-1
CASSLEQHYGYTF
TGCGCCAGCAGCTTGGAGCAGCACTATGGCTACACCTTC
>TRBJ2-7|.|.|TRBV20-1
CSAEGGGRIYEQYF
TGCAGTGCGGAGGGGGGAGGGAGAATCTACGAGCAGTACTTC
>TRBJ2-1|.|.|TRBV11-2
CASSLGGAETQFF
TGTGCCAGCAGCTTAGGCGGGGCGGAAACGCAGTTCTTC
>TRBJ2-1|TRBD2|.|TRBV20-1
CSAPISGSSYNEQFF
TGCAGTGCTCCAATTAGCGGGAGCTCCTACAATGAGCAGTTCTTC
>TRBJ2-3|TRBD2|.|TRBV7-3
CASSPPSGRGTDTQYF
TGTGCCAGCAGCCCTCCCAGCGGGAGGGGAACAGATACGCAGTATTTT
>TRBJ1-2|.|few|TRBV24-1
CATSDGSGYYGYTF
TGTGCCACCAGTGATGGCTCGGGGTACTATGGCTACACCTTC
>TRBJ2-3|TRBD1|few|TRBV6-1
CASSEGQASTDTQYF
TGTGCCAGCAGTGAGGGACAGGCCAGCACAGATACGCAGTATTTT
>TRBJ1-6|.|.|TRBV11-2
CASSLESPRPYFLSPLHF
TGTGCCAGCAGCTTAGAAAGCCCTAGGCCGTACTTTCTTTCACCCCTCCACTTT
>TRBJ2-1|.|few|TRBV12-3/TRBV12-4
CASSFQREASNEQFF
TGTGCCAGCAGTTTCCAGCGTGAGGCCTCCAATGAGCAGTTCTTC
>TRBJ1-2|TRBD1|medium-sized|TRBV28
CASSLGQGGYGYTF
TGTGCCAGCAGTTTAGGACAGGGAGGCTATGGCTACACCTTC
>TRBJ2-7|.|.|TRBV5-1
CASSLEAHEQYF
TGCGCCAGCAGCTTGGAAGCGCACGAGCAGTACTTC
>TRBJ1-1|.|.|TRBV12-3/TRBV12-4
CASSLDPGPNTEAFF
TGTGCCAGCAGCTTAGATCCAGGGCCGAACACTGAAGCTTTCTTT
>TRBJ1-2|.|medium-sized|TRBV12-3/TRBV12-4
CASSFSEASYGYTF
TGTGCCAGCAGTTTCTCAGAGGCATCCTATGGCTACACCTTC
>TRBJ2-1|.|.|TRBV24-1
CATSDLGGAENEQFF
TGTGCCACCAGTGACCTCGGAGGGGCTGAGAATGAGCAGTTCTTC
>TRBJ2-2|TRBD2|many|TRBV6-1
CASSEVVSSGSVGELFF
TGTGCCAGCAGCGAAGTGGTCTCTAGCGGGAGTGTCGGGGAGCTGTTTTTT
>TRBJ2-7|TRBD1|many|TRBV19
CASRRQGTYEQYF
TGTGCCAGTAGGAGACAGGGGACCTACGAGCAGTACTTC
>TRBJ1-5|.|few|TRBV6-6
CASSYSLGNQPQHF
TGTGCCAGCAGTTACTCGTTGGGCAATCAGCCCCAGCATTTT
>TRBJ2-7|.|.|TRBV9
CASSVAGTFSYEQYF
TGTGCCAGCAGCGTAGCAGGGACATTTTCCTACGAGCAGTACTTC
>TRBJ1-5|.|many|TRBV28
CASSTAADAQPQHF
TGTGCCAGCAGCACCGCGGCGGATGCCCAGCCCCAGCATTTT
>TRBJ2-2|.|many|TRBV11-3
CASSSAGWTGELFF
TGTGCCAGCAGCTCCGCAGGGTGGACCGGGGAGCTGTTTTTT
>TRBJ1-2|.|.|TRBV30
CAWTGPPLYGHTF
TGTGCCTGGACCGGTCCGCCACTCTATGGCCACACCTTC
>TRBJ2-1|.|few|TRBV7-2
CASSLGGSAFEQFF
TGTGCCAGCAGCTTAGGGGGAAGCGCCTTTGAGCAGTTCTTC
>TRBJ2-2|.|many|TRBV11-3
CASSPGFPNTGELFF
TGTGCCAGCAGCCCCGGGTTTCCGAACACCGGGGAGCTGTTTTTT
>TRBJ1-1|.|few|TRBV9
CASSGGGFEAFF
TGTGCCAGCAGTGGGGGGGGCTTTGAAGCTTTCTTT
>TRBJ2-2|TRBD1|.|TRBV7-8
CASSARTGTGELFF
TGTGCCAGCAGCGCCAGGACAGGGACCGGGGAGCTGTTTTTT
>TRBJ2-2|.|few|TRBV5-1
CASSPFAFRTSFDTGELFF
TGCGCCAGCAGCCCTTTCGCGTTCCGTACCAGCTTTGACACCGGGGAGCTGTTTTTT
>TRBJ1-6|.|few|TRBV6-1
CASSQGQWGNSPLHF
TGTGCCAGCAGTCAAGGACAGTGGGGAAATTCACCCCTCCACTTT
>TRBJ1-3|.|medium-sized|TRBV6-1
CASTPGNSGNTIYF
TGTGCCAGCACTCCAGGTAACTCTGGAAACACCATATATTTT
>TRBJ2-3|TRBD2|.|TRBV5-1
CASSSRTSSLTDTQYF
TGCGCCAGCAGCTCGAGGACTAGCTCTCTCACAGATACGCAGTATTTT
>TRBJ2-5|TRBD1|.|TRBV27
CASSPQGPAETQYF
TGTGCCAGCAGTCCACAGGGGCCGGCGGAGACCCAGTACTTC
>TRBJ2-3|TRBD2|.|TRBV20-1
CSARGRESTDTQYF
TGCAGTGCTAGGGGGCGGGAGAGCACAGATACGCAGTATTTT
>TRBJ1-4|TRBD1|few|TRBV28
CAIVQGEGSATNEKLFF
TGTGCCATCGTACAGGGGGAAGGCTCCGCAACTAATGAAAAACTGTTTTTT
>TRBJ1-1|TRBD1|many|TRBV19
CASSIGHGQGAVEAFF
TGTGCCAGTAGTATAGGTCACGGACAGGGCGCGGTTGAAGCTTTCTTT
>TRBJ2-1|TRBD1|.|TRBV20-1
CSARDPGQGLVEQFF
TGCAGTGCTAGAGATCCGGGACAGGGTCTCGTTGAGCAGTTCTTC
>TRBJ2-2|.|many|TRBV7-3
CASSLPTKGLKTGELFF
TGTGCCAGCAGCTTACCGACTAAGGGGCTAAAAACCGGGGAGCTGTTTTTT
>TRBJ1-2|.|.|TRBV30
CAWSVKKGGYTF
TGTGCCTGGAGTGTAAAGAAAGGTGGCTACACCTTC
>TRBJ2-2|.|.|TRBV28
CASRGSSNTGELFF
TGTGCCAGCAGGGGGAGTAGTAACACCGGGGAGCTGTTTTTT